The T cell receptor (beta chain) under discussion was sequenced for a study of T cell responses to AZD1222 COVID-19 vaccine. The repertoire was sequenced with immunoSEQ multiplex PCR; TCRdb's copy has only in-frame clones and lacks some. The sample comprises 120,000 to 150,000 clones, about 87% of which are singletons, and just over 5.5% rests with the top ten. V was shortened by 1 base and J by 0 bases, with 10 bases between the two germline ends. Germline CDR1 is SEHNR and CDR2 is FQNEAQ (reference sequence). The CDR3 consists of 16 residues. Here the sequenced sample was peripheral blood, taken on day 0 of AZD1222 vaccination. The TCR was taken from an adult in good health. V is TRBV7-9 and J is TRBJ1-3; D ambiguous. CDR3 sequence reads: CASSLGHPSSGNTIYF. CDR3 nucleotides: TGTGCCAGCAGCTTAGGACACCCGAGCTCTGGAAACACCATATATTTT.